This T cell receptor (beta chain) was found in a study of T-cell memory formation after mild COVID-19. TCRdb processed the 5' RACE reads anew with MiXCR; each CDR3 protein has one entry. The sample shows under 700,000 distinct CDR3 sequences, around 21% of them seen only once. The CDR3 length is 13 residues. V lost 5 bases, J lost 6 bases, and 11 bases lay in between. Germline CDR1 and CDR2: SEHNR and FQNEAQ (reference sequence). This TCR came from an adult woman who had mild COVID-19 (a few samples of this study predate the infection). Cell type and time point are not known. V is TRBV7-9 and J is TRBJ2-4, with no clear D. Sample: PBMCs or a T cell subset sorted from them (not recorded which). The CDR3 DNA follows: TGTGCCAGCAGCCCCCCCTTAAGAAACATTCAGTACTTC. Its protein is CASSPPLRNIQYF.